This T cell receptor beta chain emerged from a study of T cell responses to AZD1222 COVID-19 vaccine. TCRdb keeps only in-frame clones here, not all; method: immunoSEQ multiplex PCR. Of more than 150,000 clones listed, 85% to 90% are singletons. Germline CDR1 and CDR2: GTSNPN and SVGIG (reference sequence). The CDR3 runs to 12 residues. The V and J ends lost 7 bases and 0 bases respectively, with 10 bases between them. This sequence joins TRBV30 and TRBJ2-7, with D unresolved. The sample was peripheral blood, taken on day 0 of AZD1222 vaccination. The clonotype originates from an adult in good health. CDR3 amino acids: CALQQSSYEQYF. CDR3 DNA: TGTGCCTTACAACAGAGCTCCTACGAGCAGTACTTC.